Listed here are 7 T cell receptor beta chains from one sample, sequenced in a study of Graves' ophthalmopathy and Graves' hyperthyroidism. For repertoire sequencing, the TCR beta CDR3 regions were amplified from RNA transcripts. In the first round, RT-PCR was carried out with HTBI primers, and a multiplex PCR formed the second round. From the multiplex PCR reads, TCRdb called clonotypes with MiXCR, one entry per CDR3 protein. This sample has a few hundred thousand distinct CDR3 sequences, with about 17% found just once. Input material: peripheral blood. The receptors stem from an adult woman with stable Graves' hyperthyroidism.

This clonotype was seen repeatedly, ten times or more. The gene calls are TRBV6-5 and TRBJ2-5; D gene ambiguous. CDR3 length: 13 amino acids. The ends were cut back, 4 bases at V and 5 bases at J, with 11 bases in the middle. The germline V gene encodes CDR1 MNHEY and CDR2 SVGAGI. The CDR3 DNA reads as TGTGCCAGCAGTTCCTTTTTGGGGGAGACCCAGTACTTC. Its translation is CASSSFLGETQYF.

This clonotype occurred many times. The chain has TRBV12-3 or TRBV12-4 and TRBJ1-1; D unclear. This CDR3 has 14 amino acids. V was shortened by 3 bases and J by 0 bases, with 8 bases between the two germline ends. The CDR3: CASSFGSMNTEAFF. In DNA form, the CDR3 reads TGTGCCAGCAGTTTCGGCAGCATGAACACTGAAGCTTTCTTT.

This clonotype was observed at least ten times. The rearrangement joins TRBV11-2 to TRBJ1-1, with D perhaps matching TRBD1 (5 bases). Germline-derived CDR1 and CDR2 are SGHAT and FQNNGV. The CDR3 covers 12 residues. Trimming removed 8 bases from V and 7 bases from J, with 14 bases in between. The CDR3 sequence is CASGFGGSEAFF. The CDR3 region has the DNA TGTGCCAGCGGGTTCGGGGGAAGTGAAGCTTTCTTT.

The gene calls are TRBV19 and TRBJ2-7, with 7 bases aligning to TRBD2. Trimming took 3 bases from V and 2 from J; bases not matched to a gene: 7. The CDR3 is 15 residues long. Germline V lookup: CDR1 LNHDA, CDR2 SQIVND (reference sequence). The CDR3 bases are TGTGCCAGTAGTATGTGGCGGGGGACCACCTACGAGCAGTACTTC. Amino acid sequence: CASSMWRGTTYEQYF.

This clonotype was recorded at least ten times. The chain employs TRBV6-5 and TRBJ2-7; the D is unclear. The CDR3 covers 13 residues. CDR1 and CDR2 from the germline V gene are MNHEY and SVGAGI. Trimming pared 7 bases from V and 3 bases from J, leaving 13 bases between. CDR3 loop: CASKKSALYEQYF. CDR3 in DNA: TGTGCCAGCAAGAAGTCAGCCCTCTACGAGCAGTACTTC.

This clonotype was counted many times. The V and J genes are TRBV10-1 and TRBJ2-7; 8 bases align to TRBD1. V shed 5 bases and J 2 bases; nucleotides not matched to a gene: 11. In germline, CDR1 is WNHNN, CDR2 SYGVQD (reference sequence). The CDR3 runs 16 residues. The CDR3 coding sequence is TGCGCCAGCAGTAATCAGAACCGGGACAGGACCTACGAGCAGTACTTC. As protein: CASSNQNRDRTYEQYF.

This clonotype showed up many times. J is TRBJ1-1 and V is TRBV13; possibly TRBD1 for D (6 bases). The germline gives CDR1 PRHDT, CDR2 FYEKMQ (reference sequence). The CDR3 runs 12 residues. V lost 1 base and J 11 bases, leaving 11 bases between the germline ends. The CDR3 is CASSLANREAFF. In DNA form, the CDR3 reads TGTGCCAGCAGCTTAGCAAACAGGGAGGCTTTCTTT.